Included here is one T cell receptor beta chain sequence, with context. The data were obtained in a study of cytomegalovirus exposure and HLA in healthy donors. PCR involved 60 Vbeta and 13 Jbeta primers. Produced via immunoSEQ multiplex PCR; TCRdb's table is partial and in-frame only. There are 110,000 or so clones in the sample; more than 70% occur only once, and around 15% lies in the top ten. The J segment lost 7 bases and the V segment lost 1 base, leaving 7 bases of the junction unmatched. Germline assignment: CDR1 SEHNR and CDR2 FQNEAQ (reference sequence). The CDR3 has 15 residues. The sequence came from a man over 45 in good health and CMV-seropositive. Material: PBMCs. The chain joins TRBV7-9 to TRBJ2-1; 7 bases agree with TRBD1. The chain's CDR3 is CASSLGPRGRNEQFF. CDR3 in DNA: TGTGCCAGCAGCTTAGGGCCGAGGGGGCGGAATGAGCAGTTCTTC.